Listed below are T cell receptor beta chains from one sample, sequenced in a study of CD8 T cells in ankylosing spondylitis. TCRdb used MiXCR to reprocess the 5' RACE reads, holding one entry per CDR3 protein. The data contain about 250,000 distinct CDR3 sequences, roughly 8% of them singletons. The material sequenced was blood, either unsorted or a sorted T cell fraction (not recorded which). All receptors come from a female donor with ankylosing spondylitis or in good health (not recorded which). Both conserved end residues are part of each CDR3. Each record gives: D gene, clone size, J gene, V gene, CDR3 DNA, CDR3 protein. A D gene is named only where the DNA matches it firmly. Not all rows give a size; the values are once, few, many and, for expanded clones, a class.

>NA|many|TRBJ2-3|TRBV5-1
TGCGCCAGCACCGAAGGGGGGAGGGCCGCAGATACGCAGTATTTT
CASTEGGRAADTQYF
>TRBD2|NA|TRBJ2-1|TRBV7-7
TGTGCTAGCAGCTTAGGGCCTAGCGGGAGAGGGTACAATGAGCAGTTCTTC
CASSLGPSGRGYNEQFF
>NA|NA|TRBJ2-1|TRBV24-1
TGTGCCACCAGTGATCTCGCCGGCAATGAGCAGTTCTTC
CATSDLAGNEQFF
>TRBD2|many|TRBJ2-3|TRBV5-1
TGCGCCAGCAGCTTGGTTGGGACTAGCGCCCCCGATACGCAGTATTTT
CASSLVGTSAPDTQYF
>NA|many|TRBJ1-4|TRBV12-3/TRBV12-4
TGTGCCAGCACCCATGGGTTTACAACTAATGAAAAACTGTTTTTT
CASTHGFTTNEKLFF
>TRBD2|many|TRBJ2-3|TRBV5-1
TGCGCCAGCAGCTTGGGCGGGAGTATTACAGATACGCAGTATTTT
CASSLGGSITDTQYF
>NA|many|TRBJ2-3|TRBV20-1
TGCAGTGCTAGGCGGAATCGGGATACGCAGTATTTT
CSARRNRDTQYF
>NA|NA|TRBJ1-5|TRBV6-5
TGTGCCAGCAGCGATAATAGCAATCAGCCCCAGCATTTT
CASSDNSNQPQHF
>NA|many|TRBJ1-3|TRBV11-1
TGTGCCAGCAGCTCCCCAACAGGGTCAATGATTTACTCTGGAAACACCATATATTTT
CASSSPTGSMIYSGNTIYF
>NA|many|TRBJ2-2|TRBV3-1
TGTGCCAGCAGCCCACTTCCGATCGGGGAGCTGTTTTTT
CASSPLPIGELFF
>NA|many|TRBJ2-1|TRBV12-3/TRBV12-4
TGTGCCAGCAGTTACTCGGGCGCCGATGAGCAGTTCTTC
CASSYSGADEQFF
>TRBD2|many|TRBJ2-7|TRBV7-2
TGTGCCAGCAGCTTAGCTACGGGAGGCGAGCAGTACTTC
CASSLATGGEQYF
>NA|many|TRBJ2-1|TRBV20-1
TGCAGTGCCCGCGGACCGAAGAGCTCCTACAATGAGCAGTTCTTC
CSARGPKSSYNEQFF
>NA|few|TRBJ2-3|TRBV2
TGTGCCAGCAGTGATGCCCCCCCGGGTGGTGGCACAGATACGCAGTATTTT
CASSDAPPGGGTDTQYF
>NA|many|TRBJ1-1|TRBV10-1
TGCGCCAGCAGTGAAGTCAGGGGCGCTGAAGCTTTCTTT
CASSEVRGAEAFF
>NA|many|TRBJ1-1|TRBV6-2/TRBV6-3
TGTGCCAGCAGTTACGTCCACACTGAAGCTTTCTTT
CASSYVHTEAFF
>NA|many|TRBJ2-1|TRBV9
TGTGCCAGCAGCCCCATCGGGGACCACCAGTTCTTC
CASSPIGDHQFF
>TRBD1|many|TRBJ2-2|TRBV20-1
TGCAGTGCTAGAACAAACCCTGGACAGGCCTTGGGGAACACCGGGGAGCTGTTTTTT
CSARTNPGQALGNTGELFF
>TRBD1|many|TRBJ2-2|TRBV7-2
TGTGCCAGCAGCTACAGGGGTGGGGACACCGGGGAGCTGTTTTTT
CASSYRGGDTGELFF
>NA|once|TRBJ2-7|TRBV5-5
TGTGCCAGCAGCTTACAGTCTGCTCTCTACGAGCAGTACTTC
CASSLQSALYEQYF
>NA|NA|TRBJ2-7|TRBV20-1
TGCAGTGCTCCCTCGGACAAAGTGAAGCAGTACTTC
CSAPSDKVKQYF
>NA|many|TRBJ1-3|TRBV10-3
TGTGCCATCAGTAGGGGGGCGAGCTCTGGAAACACCATATATTTT
CAISRGASSGNTIYF
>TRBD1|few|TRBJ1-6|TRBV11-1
TGTGCCAGCAGTTTAAATCCTACATTAGGACAGGGAAACTCACCCCTCCACTTT
CASSLNPTLGQGNSPLHF